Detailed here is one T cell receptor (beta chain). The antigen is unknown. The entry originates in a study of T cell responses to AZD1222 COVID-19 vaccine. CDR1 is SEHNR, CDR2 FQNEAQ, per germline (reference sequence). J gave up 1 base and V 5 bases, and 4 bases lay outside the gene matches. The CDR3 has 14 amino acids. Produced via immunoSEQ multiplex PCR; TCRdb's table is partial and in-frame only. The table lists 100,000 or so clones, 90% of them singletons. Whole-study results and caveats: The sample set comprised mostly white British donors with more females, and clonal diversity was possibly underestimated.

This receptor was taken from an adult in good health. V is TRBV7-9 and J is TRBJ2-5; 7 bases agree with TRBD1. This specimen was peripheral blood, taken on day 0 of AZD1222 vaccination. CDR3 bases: TGTGCCAGCAGCCCTCGGGACAGCCAAGAGACCCAGTACTTC. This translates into CASSPRDSQETQYF.